One and the same sample provided the 28 T cell receptor beta chains below, sequenced in a study of technical replicates of blood from a handful of donors. Clones were sequenced by immunoSEQ multiplex PCR, and TCRdb holds only the in-frame ones, with some missing. The profile shows about 49,000 clones, around 90% of them singletons. Material for sequencing was PBMCs. These receptors were taken from a human donor in good health. Some clones in this sample may be carry-over from other donors' samples.

The J gene is TRBJ2-1, the V gene TRBV6-6, with 9 positions matching TRBD2. The CDR3 loop spans 14 amino acids. The V segment lost 8 bases and the J segment 4 bases; nucleotides outside the gene matches: 6. From germline, CDR1 is MNHNY and CDR2 SVGAGI (reference sequence). Here the CDR3 reads CASRMREGYNEQFF. CDR3 nucleotide sequence: TGTGCCAGCCGAATGCGGGAGGGGTACAATGAGCAGTTCTTC.

The chain is built from TRBV4-1 and TRBJ2-1; 8 nucleotides line up with TRBD1. Trimming removed 2 bases from V and 5 bases from J; junction bases left unmatched: 8. CDR3 size: 16 residues. Germline values: CDR1 MGHRA, CDR2 YSYEKL. The CDR3 here is CASSQPSRDRNNEQFF. The DNA of the CDR3 is TGCGCCAGCAGCCAACCGTCCCGGGACAGGAACAATGAGCAGTTCTTC.

The rearrangement joins TRBV7-2 to TRBJ2-2; D might be TRBD1 (5 bases). The CDR3 consists of 18 residues. V was cut by 2 bases and J by 2 bases, with 18 bases left in between. Germline CDR1 reads SGHTA; CDR2 reads FQGNSA. CDR3 in amino acids: CASSLKVTYGQNTGELFF. The CDR3 coding sequence is TGTGCCAGCAGCTTAAAGGTTACGTATGGACAAAACACCGGGGAGCTGTTTTTT.

The V and J genes are TRBV7-8 and TRBJ1-1, with 8 bases that match TRBD1. The J segment lost 1 base and the V segment lost 0 bases, leaving 1 base of the junction unmatched. The CDR3 has 15 residues. From germline, CDR1 is SGHVS and CDR2 FQNEAQ. Written as DNA, the CDR3 is TGTGCCAGCAGCTTAGCCGACAGGGGGAACACTGAAGCTTTCTTT. This sequence encodes CASSLADRGNTEAFF.

The V and J genes are TRBV6-5 and TRBJ1-6; no clear D. The CDR3 has 16 residues. Germline loops: CDR1 MNHEY, CDR2 SVGAGI. V shed 3 bases and J shed 6 bases, with 15 bases lying between them. Written as DNA, the CDR3 is TGTGCCAGCAGTTATTTCAGTGGGCAGCCTAATTCACCCCTCCACTTT. It codes for CASSYFSGQPNSPLHF.

In DNA form, the CDR3 reads TGTGCCAGCAGGATCGGGGTACTCGATGTATCTGGGGCCAACGTCCTGACTTTC. Translation: CASRIGVLDVSGANVLTF. This chain links TRBV5-6 with TRBJ2-6; D might be TRBD2 (5 bases). This CDR3 region has 18 residues. Germline V gene lookup returns CDR1 SGHDT and CDR2 YYEEEE. Trimming removed 5 bases from V and 1 base from J, with 19 bases in between. The full variable domain, completed using reference TRBV5-6 and TRBJ2-6, is DAGVTQSPTHLIKTRGQQVTLRCSPKSGHDTVSWYQQALGQGPQFIFQYYEEEERQRGNFPDRFSGHQFPNYSSELNVNALLLGDSALYLCASRIGVLDVSGANVLTFGAGSRLTVL.

The J gene is TRBJ2-7, the V gene TRBV27; 7 positions agree with TRBD1. Germline CDR1 reads MNHEY; CDR2 reads SMNVEV (reference sequence). V trimming: 4 bases; J trimming: 6 bases; junction bases outside the gene matches: 15. The CDR3 is 16 amino acids. The CDR3 spells CASSWTGIHSSSEQYF. The CDR3 bases are TGTGCCAGCAGTTGGACAGGAATACACTCTAGCAGCGAGCAGTACTTC.

In the case of this clone: This CDR3 is also generated by other DNA sequences in the sample. The rearrangement uses TRBV9 and TRBJ2-5; 10 bases are a match to TRBD2. The CDR3 covers 16 residues. Germline CDR1 is SGDLS and CDR2 is YYNGEE. V shed 0 bases, J shed 1 base, and the junction held 3 bases outside the gene matches. This CDR3 reads CASSVGSGRAQETQYF. The CDR3 DNA sequence: TGTGCCAGCAGCGTAGGGAGCGGGAGGGCCCAAGAGACCCAGTACTTC.

By frequency in the sample, this clone is medium-sized (0.01 to 0.1%). V is TRBV7-9 and J is TRBJ1-3; D not certain. Trimming took off 6 bases at V and 6 bases at J, with 9 bases between the two ends. The CDR3 contains 12 residues. Germline assignment: CDR1 SEHNR and CDR2 FQNEAQ (reference sequence). CDR3 region: CASRKRVNTIYF. In DNA, the CDR3 is TGTGCCAGCAGGAAACGGGTAAACACCATATATTTT.

The chain employs TRBV30 and TRBJ1-2; D might be TRBD1 (6 bases). The CDR3 covers 14 residues. Germline V CDR1 and CDR2: GTSNPN, SVGIG (reference sequence). V lost 2 bases to trimming and J lost 0 bases, with 10 bases between them. The CDR3 is CAWSTGFANYGYTF. The DNA for the CDR3 is TGTGCCTGGAGTACAGGGTTTGCTAACTATGGCTACACCTTC.

This rearrangement joins TRBV4-2 to TRBJ2-3; 7 positions match TRBD2. The V segment lost 6 bases and the J segment 2 bases; nucleotides outside the gene matches: 5. This CDR3 has 14 amino acids. Per the germline V gene, CDR1 is LGHNA and CDR2 is YNFKEQ. CDR3 DNA sequence: TGTGCCAGCAGGGCTAGCGGCGACACAGATACGCAGTATTTT. It encodes CASRASGDTDTQYF.

The V and J genes are TRBV19 and TRBJ1-6; D is possibly TRBD1 (6 bases). The ends were cut back, 5 bases at V and 4 bases at J, with 12 bases in the middle. Germline CDR1 and CDR2: LNHDA and SQIVND (reference sequence). The CDR3 length is 15 residues. CDR3 sequence (DNA): TGTGCCAGTAGTCCTGGGGACAATTATAATTCACCCCTCCACTTT. Translating it yields CASSPGDNYNSPLHF.

V and J are TRBV10-3 and TRBJ2-6; no firm D call. Germline V gives CDR1 ENHRY, CDR2 SYGVKD. This CDR3 has 14 amino acids. The germline V and J ends were trimmed by 5 bases and 2 bases, with 7 bases remaining between them. The CDR3 sequence is CAISQEPGANVLTF. CDR3 bases: TGTGCCATCAGTCAAGAGCCTGGGGCCAACGTCCTGACTTTC.

This chain joins TRBV7-6 and TRBJ2-2, with a possible D match to TRBD2 (5 bases). Looked up from germline, CDR1 is SGHVS and CDR2 is FNYEAQ. CDR3 length: 17 amino acids. V dropped 5 bases and J dropped 0 bases, with 16 bases sitting between them. The CDR3 DNA is TGTGCCAGCAGCCCGTGGGAGACACCGACGAACACCGGGGAGCTGTTTTTT. Its protein product is CASSPWETPTNTGELFF.

The chain carries TRBV5-4 and TRBJ1-5; D not resolved. The V end lost 1 base, the J end lost 0 bases, and 8 bases lay between the germline ends. The CDR3 consists of 15 residues. Germline assignment: CDR1 SGHNT and CDR2 YYREEE (reference sequence). CDR3 sequence: CASSLQEVSNQPQHF. In DNA form, the CDR3 reads TGTGCCAGCAGCTTGCAGGAAGTTAGCAATCAGCCCCAGCATTTT.

The chain recombines TRBV25-1 with TRBJ2-3; 9 bases fit TRBD2. This CDR3 is 17 amino acids long. V lost 2 bases and J lost 0; bases outside the gene matches: 6. Germline loops: CDR1 MGHDK, CDR2 SYGVNS. CDR3 sequence (DNA): TGTGCCAGCAGTGAAGGCCTAGCGGGGCGCAGCACAGATACGCAGTATTTT. It is translated as CASSEGLAGRSTDTQYF.

The gene calls are TRBV4-1 and TRBJ2-7; 9 positions agree with TRBD1. Trimming took 3 bases from V and 2 from J; bases not matched to a gene: 11. The CDR3 is made up of 17 amino acids. Germline CDR1 reads MGHRA; CDR2 reads YSYEKL. The CDR3 DNA reads TGCGCCAGCAGCCAGGGTACCCGGACAGGGGATACCTACGAGCAGTACTTC. This gives the protein CASSQGTRTGDTYEQYF.

This sequence joins TRBV7-9 and TRBJ2-7, with a weak D call TRBD1 (5 bases). With 4 bases removed from V and 2 bases from J, the gap between germline ends came to 12 bases. This CDR3 contains 14 residues. From germline, CDR1 is SEHNR and CDR2 FQNEAQ (reference sequence). This CDR3 is CASSSPPDTYEQYF. The DNA of the CDR3 is TGTGCCAGCAGCTCACCCCCGGACACCTACGAGCAGTACTTC.

The CDR3 sequence is CSAPRGTEQFF. CDR3 nucleotides: TGCAGTGCACCTAGGGGGACCGAGCAGTTCTTC. V and J are TRBV20-1 and TRBJ2-1; perhaps TRBD1 as D (6 bases). The germline V and J ends were trimmed by 6 bases and 10 bases, with 13 bases remaining between them. Germline CDR1 DFQATT, CDR2 SNEGSKA (reference sequence). This CDR3 has 11 residues.

The chain combines TRBV13 with TRBJ2-7; TRBD2 matches at 13 bases. Trimming took 2 bases from V and 4 from J; bases not matched to a gene: 2. The CDR3 has 15 residues. Germline loops: CDR1 PRHDT, CDR2 FYEKMQ (reference sequence). The CDR3: CASSLRLAGGYEQYF. DNA for the CDR3: TGTGCCAGCAGCTTAAGACTAGCGGGGGGTTACGAGCAGTACTTC.

The chain combines TRBV10-3 with TRBJ2-3; TRBD2 might be the D (6 bases). Germline CDR1 reads ENHRY; CDR2 reads SYGVKD. The CDR3 consists of 15 residues. V was pared by 5 bases and J by 2 bases, with 14 bases between. This CDR3 is CAISSLRGVTDTQYF. CDR3 sequence (DNA): TGTGCCATCAGTAGCTTGCGCGGGGTCACAGATACGCAGTATTTT.

This chain links TRBV10-2 with TRBJ1-2; D is unresolved. CDR1 and CDR2 from the germline V gene are WSHSY and SAAADI. V was shortened by 7 bases and J by 3 bases, with 12 bases between the two germline ends. The CDR3 runs 13 residues. CDR3 region: CASKFSSDYGYTF. The CDR3 bases are TGCGCCAGCAAGTTCTCTAGCGACTATGGCTACACCTTC.

The V gene is TRBV5-3, the J gene TRBJ2-7; perhaps TRBD2 as D (6 bases). TRBV5-3 is given ORF status, its function remaining uncertain. Trimming pared 5 bases from V and 4 bases from J, leaving 10 bases between. The CDR3 is 12 amino acids. The CDR3 spells CARRAEGYEQYF. CDR3 DNA sequence: TGTGCCAGAAGGGCGGAGGGATACGAGCAGTACTTC.

V usage is TRBV5-1 and J usage is TRBJ2-5, with D possibly being TRBD1 (5 bases). CDR1 and CDR2 (germline): SGHRS, YFSETQ. The ends were cut back, 4 bases at V and 1 base at J, with 8 bases in the middle. The length of the CDR3 is 13 residues. CDR3 region: CASSPGPQETQYF. The CDR3 DNA is TGCGCCAGCAGCCCAGGGCCCCAAGAGACCCAGTACTTC. Full variable domain (missing parts from reference TRBV5-1 and TRBJ2-5): KAGVTQTPRYLIKTRGQQVTLSCSPISGHRSVSWYQQTPGQGLQFLFEYFSETQRNKGNFPGRFSGRQFSNSRSEMNVSTLELGDSALYLCASSPGPQETQYFGPGTRLLVL.

The chain couples TRBV6-4 to TRBJ1-1; 8 positions agree with TRBD1. Trimming at V came to 0 bases and at J to 6 bases, leaving 6 bases not matched to a gene. Germline V CDR1 and CDR2: MRHNA, SNTAGT. The CDR3 runs 15 residues. CDR3 coding DNA: TGTGCCAGCAGTGACTCTGCAGGGGGCGCGGCTGAAGCTTTCTTT. Translation: CASSDSAGGAAEAFF.

V and J are TRBV6-4 and TRBJ1-4; 7 bases line up with TRBD1. Germline-derived CDR1 and CDR2 are MRHNA and SNTAGT. Trimming took 8 bases from V and 8 from J; bases not matched to a gene: 5. CDR3 length: 12 residues. The CDR3 DNA reads TGTGCCAGCGGCCGACAGGGCGAAAAACTGTTTTTT. It is translated as CASGRQGEKLFF.

This chain's CDR3 is CASSIGGRRETQYF. The CDR3 DNA reads as TGTGCCAGTAGTATTGGCGGCAGACGAGAGACCCAGTACTTC. This rearrangement joins TRBV19 to TRBJ2-5; D not certain. CDR3 length: 14 residues. The germline gives CDR1 LNHDA, CDR2 SQIVND (reference sequence). With 3 bases removed from V and 4 bases from J, the gap between germline ends came to 12 bases.

The sample holds a few counts of this clone. V is TRBV18 and J is TRBJ1-4; D ambiguous. The germline gives CDR1 KGHSH, CDR2 LQKENI. V was trimmed by 0 bases and J by 7 bases, leaving 12 bases between them. There are 15 residues in the CDR3. The CDR3 spells CASSPPEGEGEKLFF. The CDR3 DNA sequence: TGTGCCAGCTCACCACCGGAGGGCGAGGGTGAAAAACTGTTTTTT. Full variable domain (rest looked up from reference TRBV18 and TRBJ1-4): NAGVMQNPRHLVRRRGQEARLRCSPMKGHSHVYWYRQLPEEGLKFMVYLQKENIIDESGMPKERFSAEFPKEGPSILRIQQVVRGDSAAYFCASSPPEGEGEKLFFGSGTQLSVL.